This TCR beta chain was sequenced for a study of CD8 T cells in Susac syndrome. Random hexamers were used to reverse transcribe about 0.45 to 1 ug of RNA. TCRdb re-called the immunoSEQ multiplex PCR reads through MiXCR, storing one row per CDR3 protein. The repertoire holds about 200,000 distinct CDR3 sequences, with more than 85% as singletons. The CDR3 has 17 amino acids. Germline V gives CDR1 SNHLY, CDR2 FYNNEI. V was pared by 2 bases and J by 0 bases, with 9 bases of the junction left unmatched. Patients having Susac syndrome satisfied recently defined diagnostic criteria for definite or probable disease.

The specimen was CD4+ T cells from PBMCs. The chain couples TRBV2 to TRBJ2-5, with 7 positions matching TRBD2. The clonotype comes from a human donor with Susac syndrome. This CDR3 is CASSESLWRGNQETQYF. The CDR3, as DNA: TGTGCCAGCAGTGAATCCCTCTGGCGGGGGAACCAAGAGACCCAGTACTTC.